This T cell receptor (beta chain) is from a study of OX40 agonist ivuxolimab in advanced cancers. Concerning the study at large: Ivuxolimab was an agonistic, fully human IgG2 monoclonal antibody directed against OX40 (CD134), a costimulatory receptor. The point of sequencing TCRbeta in the periphery was to test whether ivuxolimab changed TCR sequence diversity and drove clonal T-cell expansion. Prior anti-PD-1, anti-PD-L1 or anti-CTLA-4 therapy was permitted, and checkpoint inhibitors had been received by about 36% of dose-escalation patients. Of the 52 patients in dose escalation, 19 had hepatocellular carcinoma, about 15 had melanoma, 9 had renal cell carcinoma and 9 had head and neck cancer. Intravenous ivuxolimab was administered to patients every 2 weeks at six dose levels: 0.01, 0.1, 0.3, 1.5, 3 and 10 mg/kg. The paper reports the monotherapy dose-escalation portion (N of about 56 patients) of the phase I ivuxolimab trial. A male proportion of roughly 80% and a mean age of roughly 55 years, ranging from roughly 23 to 79, were recorded for the dose-escalation cohort. Partial responses occurred in three dose-escalation patients: two with cutaneous melanoma and one with hepatocellular carcinoma. The investigation overall reported the following: The antigen specificity of the peripheral T cells that underwent clonal expansion was not determined. Partial responders in the 0.1-3.0 mg/kg groups had among the lowest normalized peripheral clonal expansion, especially among CD8+ T cells. At doses of 0.1 to 3.0 mg/kg, clonal expansion of both CD4+ and CD8+ blood T cells was observed from baseline to week 6. Low levels of normalized T-cell clonal expansion were also shown by some nonresponding patients. After ivuxolimab, CD8+ T cells had more expanded clones than CD4+ T cells on average.

Including cysteine and phenylalanine, the CDR3 has 13 amino acids. Just the 39-base CDR3 DNA is kept, in frame starting at base 1. V is shortened by 5 bases, J by 0 bases, and the region joining them spans 8 bases. CDR1 and CDR2, looked up from the germline V gene, are MDHEN and SYDVKM. A remark on this clone: What antigen it recognizes has not been identified. No per-base quality is available; no much larger clone lies one base away.

The trial excluded patients who had a history of autoimmune disease or were on systemic immunosuppression. Peripheral blood for TCR sequencing was collected from all dose cohorts at baseline, on cycle 4 day 1, and on cycle 7 day 1. Samples were obtained from an open-label, multicenter, first-in-human phase I dose-escalation trial of ivuxolimab. The trial enrolled adults with locally advanced or metastatic head and neck squamous cell, hepatocellular, melanoma or renal cell carcinoma. Before TCR sequencing, CD4+ T cells and CD8+ T cells from peripheral blood were sorted into separate populations. For sequencing of the TCRbeta CDR3 region, genomic DNA was extracted from the sorted cells. TCRbeta CDR3 regions were sequenced using the immunoSEQ Assay. As stored in TCRdb, this immuneACCESS dataset retains in-frame rearrangements with V and J assigned. A fraction of the clones does not appear; measured against another copy, unresolved V genes explain less than half of the discrepancy, and the remainder lacks a known reason. Within this sample are 65,000 to 95,000 clones, with over 75% of them counted one time only. 2% to 2.5% of the sample comes from the top ten.

This sequence uses TRBV28 and TRBJ2-7, with the D gene too uncertain to name. The specimen comprised CD4+ or CD8+ T cells sorted from blood, sampled in a trial of the OX40 agonist ivuxolimab. The TCR comes from an adult with an advanced solid tumor such as melanoma, head and neck, liver or kidney cancer. The CDR3 corresponds to CASSVGISYEQYF. The DNA sequence follows: TGTGCCAGCAGTGTAGGGATCTCCTACGAGCAGTACTTC.